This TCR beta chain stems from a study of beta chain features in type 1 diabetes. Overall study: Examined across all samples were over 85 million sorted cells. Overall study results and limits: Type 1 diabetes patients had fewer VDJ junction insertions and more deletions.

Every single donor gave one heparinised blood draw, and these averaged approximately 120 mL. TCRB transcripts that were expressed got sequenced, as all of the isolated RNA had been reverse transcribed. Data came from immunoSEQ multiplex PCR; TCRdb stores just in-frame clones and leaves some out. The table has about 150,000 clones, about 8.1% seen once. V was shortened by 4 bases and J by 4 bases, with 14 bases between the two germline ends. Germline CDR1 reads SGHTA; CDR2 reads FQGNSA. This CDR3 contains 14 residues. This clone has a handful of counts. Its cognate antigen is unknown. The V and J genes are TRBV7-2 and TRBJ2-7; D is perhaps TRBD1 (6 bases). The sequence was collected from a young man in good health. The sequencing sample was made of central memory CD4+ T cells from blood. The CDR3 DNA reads TGTGCCAGCAGCTCAGGGGTTTTCCCATACGAGCAGTACTTC. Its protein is CASSSGVFPYEQYF.